Below, 30 T cell receptor beta chains from the same sample are listed, as sequenced in a study of cytomegalovirus exposure and HLA in healthy donors. Primers included in the PCR were 60 Vbeta and 13 Jbeta primers. Measured with immunoSEQ multiplex PCR; TCRdb has only the in-frame clones, and not every one. The table includes about 100,000 clones, around four fifths detected once. Sequenced sample: PBMCs. Receptors originate from a man over 45 in good health and CMV-seropositive.

A few counts support this clone. The V and J genes are TRBV5-5 and TRBJ2-5; D is perhaps TRBD2 (5 bases). From germline, CDR1 is SGHKS and CDR2 YYEKEE (reference sequence). This CDR3 spans 14 amino acids. Trimming stripped 0 bases from V and 1 base from J, with 7 bases between. This chain's CDR3 is CASSLEGSQETQYF. The CDR3 DNA follows: TGTGCCAGCAGCTTGGAAGGGAGCCAAGAGACCCAGTACTTC.

Comment on this clone: One junction end disagrees with the germline gene, perhaps due to a read error. The rearrangement uses TRBV4-1 and TRBJ1-2; 11 bases fit TRBD1. Germline CDR1 MGHRA, CDR2 YSYEKL. This CDR3 has 13 amino acids. Here the CDR3 DNA reads TGCGCCAGCAGCCAAGGAAGGGGACAGGGGGATCCCTTC. Its translation is CASSQGRGQGDPF.

The chain carries TRBV30 and TRBJ2-5; tentatively, D is TRBD1 (5 bases). V gave up 8 bases and J gave up 0 bases, with 7 bases separating them. Germline CDR1 reads GTSNPN; CDR2 reads SVGIG (reference sequence). The CDR3 consists of 11 residues. This CDR3 is CAVDNQETQYF. Here the CDR3 DNA reads TGTGCCGTGGACAACCAAGAGACCCAGTACTTC.

The J gene is TRBJ1-1, the V gene TRBV10-3; TRBD1 agrees at 9 bases. V gave up 4 bases and J gave up 2 bases; unmatched junction bases: 5. The CDR3 runs to 15 residues. Per the germline V gene, CDR1 is ENHRY and CDR2 is SYGVKD. CDR3 bases: TGTGCCATCAGTGGAGCGGACAGGGGAAACACTGAAGCTTTCTTT. Translating gives CAISGADRGNTEAFF.

This clone was seen more than once but under ten times. The chain is built from TRBV7-7 and TRBJ2-2; tentatively, D is TRBD1 (5 bases). V was clipped by 10 bases and J by 2 bases, with 17 bases between them. The CDR3 contains 15 residues. Per the germline V gene, CDR1 is SSHAT and CDR2 is FNYEAQ (reference sequence). CDR3 protein: CAIHSRGYNTGELFF. The CDR3 coding sequence is TGTGCCATCCATTCTAGGGGATATAACACCGGGGAGCTGTTTTTT.

Of note for this clone: Germline is not matched at one junction end, which may reflect a read error. This sequence joins TRBV4-1 and TRBJ1-5; D possibly corresponds to TRBD1 (6 bases). Germline CDR1 reads MGHRA; CDR2 reads YSYEKL. The CDR3 is 15 amino acids. The CDR3 nucleotides are TGCGCCAGCAGCCAAGAAGGCGGACAGCCTCAGCCCCAGAATTTT. This translates into CASSQEGGQPQPQNF.

This clone has more than one count but fewer than ten. V is TRBV7-9 and J is TRBJ2-3; 8 nucleotides match TRBD1. Trimming at V came to 4 bases and at J to 3 bases, leaving 6 bases not matched to a gene. This CDR3 is built from 15 residues. The germline V gene encodes CDR1 SEHNR and CDR2 FQNEAQ (reference sequence). CDR3 sequence: CASSWTGSNTDTQYF. DNA for the CDR3: TGTGCCAGCAGCTGGACAGGGAGTAATACAGATACGCAGTATTTT.

The CDR3 region is CAISDGGGSYNEQFF. CDR3 bases: TGTGCCATCAGTGACGGCGGGGGGAGTTACAATGAGCAGTTCTTC. V usage is TRBV10-3 and J usage is TRBJ2-1; 8 nucleotides agree with TRBD2. With V trimmed by 3 bases and J by 4 bases, 5 bases remained unmatched. CDR1 and CDR2 from the germline V gene are ENHRY and SYGVKD. The CDR3 has 15 amino acids.

The chain carries TRBV29-1 and TRBJ2-7, with 7 nucleotides matching TRBD1. The junction had 0 bases not matched to a gene; V was cut back by 4 bases and J by 9 bases. There are 9 residues in the CDR3. Germline V gene data show CDR1 as SQVTM and CDR2 as ANQGSEA. CDR3 sequence (DNA): TGCAGCGTTGGGACAGGGCAGTACTTC. Its protein product is CSVGTGQYF.

V and J are TRBV9 and TRBJ1-6; 11 bases align to TRBD1. After removal of 4 bases from V and 9 bases from J, the junction contained 6 bases not matched to a gene. The CDR3 spans 15 residues. The germline V gene has CDR1 SGDLS and CDR2 YYNGEE. CDR3 region: CASSTLGTGGSPLHF. CDR3 DNA sequence: TGTGCCAGCAGCACACTCGGGACAGGGGGTTCACCCCTCCACTTT.

This chain uses TRBV28 with TRBJ2-5, with 7 nucleotides matching TRBD1. Unmatched junction bases numbered 8, after V lost 5 bases and J lost 2 bases. CDR3 length equals 15 residues. Germline V lookup: CDR1 MDHEN, CDR2 SYDVKM. CDR3 in amino acids: CASSSSGTEQETQYF. As DNA, the CDR3 is TGTGCCAGCAGTAGCTCCGGGACAGAGCAAGAGACCCAGTACTTC.

The chain combines TRBV7-9 with TRBJ1-1; D is unresolved. Trimming shortened V by 1 base and J by 6 bases, and 9 bases separated the two germline ends. Per germline, CDR1 SEHNR and CDR2 FQNEAQ (reference sequence). This CDR3 spans 13 amino acids. CDR3 nucleotide sequence: TGTGCCAGCAGCTTAGATCCGGGTCCTGAAGCTTTCTTT. Its translation is CASSLDPGPEAFF.

This clone was detected once. Other DNA sequences within the sample encode an identical CDR3. The gene calls are TRBV5-4 and TRBJ1-2, with D perhaps matching TRBD1 (6 bases). V gave up 4 bases and J gave up 2 bases, with 9 bases separating them. CDR1 and CDR2 (germline): SGHNT, YYREEE (reference sequence). This CDR3 has 13 amino acids. The CDR3 region is CASSPDRNYGYTF. CDR3 in DNA: TGTGCCAGCAGCCCTGACAGGAACTATGGCTACACCTTC.

Within the sample, this clone is medium-sized. The CDR3 loop is CASSLSGINIAFF. The CDR3 DNA reads TGTGCCAGCAGTTTATCGGGCATAAACATCGCTTTCTTT. The gene calls are TRBV27 and TRBJ1-1; unclear D gene. Germline lookup yields CDR1 MNHEY and CDR2 SMNVEV (reference sequence). CDR3 size: 13 residues. V gave up 0 bases and J gave up 11 bases, with 13 bases separating them.

This clone appeared a few times. The chain uses TRBV4-2 and TRBJ2-1; unclear D gene. The germline V and J ends were trimmed by 0 bases and 8 bases, with 14 bases remaining between them. Per germline, CDR1 LGHNA and CDR2 YNFKEQ. The CDR3 is 15 amino acids. The CDR3 DNA follows: TGTGCCAGCAGCCAAGAGAGACAACCTCGCGATGAGCAGTTCTTC. Translating gives CASSQERQPRDEQFF.

The chain uses TRBV27 and TRBJ2-7, with TRBD1 matching over 12 bases. Trimming at V came to 9 bases and at J to 9 bases, leaving 9 bases not matched to a gene. Looked up from germline, CDR1 is MNHEY and CDR2 is SMNVEV (reference sequence). This CDR3 has 13 amino acids. DNA of the CDR3: TGTGCCAGTGCCGGGACAGGGGGCCTGTGGCAGTACTTC. Amino acid sequence: CASAGTGGLWQYF.

The chain joins TRBV9 to TRBJ1-6; D might be TRBD1 (5 bases). Trimming stripped 3 bases from V and 10 bases from J, with 20 bases between. Germline V gene data show CDR1 as SGDLS and CDR2 as YYNGEE. The CDR3 length is 16 residues. The CDR3 sequence is CASSAESGTMGSPLHF. CDR3 nucleotide sequence: TGTGCCAGCAGCGCAGAGTCCGGGACTATGGGATCACCCCTCCACTTT.

The chain links TRBV18 to TRBJ2-7; perhaps TRBD1 as D (5 bases). Trimming took 5 bases from V and 4 from J, leaving 12 bases between them. The CDR3 spans 13 residues. From germline, CDR1 is KGHSH and CDR2 LQKENI. CDR3 bases: TGTGCCAGCTCAGACGGACAAGTTTACGAGCAGTACTTC. This encodes CASSDGQVYEQYF.

This clone was seen a single time. The genes are TRBV18 and TRBJ1-3; D gene uncertain. The V gene lost 0 bases and the J gene lost 2 bases, with 8 bases spanning the gap. Germline CDR1 and CDR2: KGHSH and LQKENI. The CDR3 length is 15 residues. Written as DNA, the CDR3 is TGTGCCAGCTCACCACCTTTGTCAGCTGGAAACACCATATATTTT. Amino acid sequence: CASSPPLSAGNTIYF.

This clone showed up just a few times. The CDR3, as DNA: TGTGCCTGGAGTCCGCGACCGCGGGGCTACACCTTC. Translated: CAWSPRPRGYTF. V and J are TRBV30 and TRBJ1-2; D is unresolved. This CDR3 spans 12 amino acids. CDR1 is GTSNPN, CDR2 SVGIG, per germline (reference sequence). V lost 2 bases and J 8 bases, leaving 12 bases between the germline ends.

The V call is TRBV7-8, the J call TRBJ1-4; 10 nucleotides align to TRBD1. Germline lookup yields CDR1 SGHVS and CDR2 FQNEAQ. The CDR3 has 18 residues. Trimming cost V 5 bases and J 6 bases; bases outside gene matches: 15. In DNA, the CDR3 is TGTGCCAGCAGCCCATACGGGACAGGGGATCTTCCCGATGAAAAACTGTTTTTT. This codes for CASSPYGTGDLPDEKLFF.

The chain couples TRBV11-2 to TRBJ2-7; TRBD2 might be the D (5 bases). From germline, CDR1 is SGHAT and CDR2 FQNNGV. V lost 1 base, J lost 7 bases, and 14 bases lay in between. The CDR3 is made up of 14 amino acids. The CDR3 DNA is TGTGCCAGCAGCTTAGTATCGAGGGCTCGGGAGCAGTACTTC. It is translated as CASSLVSRAREQYF.

The chain carries TRBV6-5 and TRBJ2-7; TRBD2 matches at 7 bases. CDR1 and CDR2 (germline): MNHEY, SVGAGI. This CDR3 is 15 amino acids long. V shed 10 bases, J shed 3 bases, and the junction held 15 bases outside the gene matches. The CDR3 nucleotides are TGTGCCAACATACCTTCCTGGCGGGGGAACTACGAGCAGTACTTC. It encodes CANIPSWRGNYEQYF.

The genes are TRBV30 and TRBJ2-2, with 10 bases identical to TRBD1. J was trimmed by 6 bases and V by 3 bases; bases with no gene match: 4. The CDR3 is 14 residues long. Germline V gene data show CDR1 as GTSNPN and CDR2 as SVGIG (reference sequence). The CDR3 loop reads CAWRRQGAPGELFF. The CDR3, as DNA: TGTGCCTGGAGGAGACAGGGGGCCCCCGGGGAGCTGTTTTTT.

The genes are TRBV7-2 and TRBJ2-6, with 7 nucleotides matching TRBD2. The trim removed 5 bases at V and 0 bases at J, leaving 7 bases unmatched. Germline values: CDR1 SGHTA, CDR2 FQGNSA. The CDR3 sequence is 17 residues long. CDR3 loop: CASSTQAGVSGANVLTF. The CDR3 DNA is TGTGCCAGCAGCACCCAGGCGGGGGTCTCTGGGGCCAACGTCCTGACTTTC. The variable domain in full, completed from reference TRBV7-2 and TRBJ2-6, reads GAGVSQSPSNKVTEKGKDVELRCDPISGHTALYWYRQSLGQGLEFLIYFQGNSAPDKSGLPSDRFSAERTGGSVSTLTIQRTQQEDSAVYLCASSTQAGVSGANVLTFGAGSRLTVL.

The chain couples TRBV9 to TRBJ2-1; TRBD2 matches at 11 bases. This CDR3 has 16 residues. From germline, CDR1 is SGDLS and CDR2 YYNGEE. Unmatched junction bases numbered 7, after V lost 4 bases and J lost 4 bases. The CDR3 is CASSLRSSGGYNEQFF. CDR3 nucleotide sequence: TGTGCCAGCAGCCTGCGGTCTAGCGGGGGGTACAATGAGCAGTTCTTC.

This clone has only one observation. V usage is TRBV6-5 and J usage is TRBJ2-6, with a tentative D call TRBD1 (5 bases). Germline values: CDR1 MNHEY, CDR2 SVGAGI. V was pared by 7 bases and J by 2 bases, with 12 bases between. This CDR3 region has 15 residues. CDR3 protein: CASTQGRAGANVLTF. In DNA form, the CDR3 reads TGTGCCAGCACCCAGGGAAGGGCTGGGGCCAACGTCCTGACTTTC.

The chain has TRBV7-6 and TRBJ1-1; 7 bases are shared with TRBD1. Germline assignment: CDR1 SGHVS and CDR2 FNYEAQ. V dropped 3 bases and J dropped 1; count of bases not matched to a gene: 2. The CDR3 is 14 residues long. DNA for the CDR3: TGTGCCAGCAGCTTTGGACAGGCGAACACTGAAGCTTTCTTT. Encoded protein: CASSFGQANTEAFF.

This clone was detected once. An end of the junction does not agree with germline; a read error may underlie this. CDR3 sequence reads: CATSGDRGMNTEAFF. The CDR3 DNA sequence: TGTGCCACCAGCGGAGACAGGGGGATGAACACTGAAGCTTTCTTT. J is TRBJ1-1 and V is TRBV15, with 9 bases lining up with TRBD1. The CDR3 runs 15 residues. CDR1 and CDR2 from the germline V gene are LNHNV and YYDKDF (reference sequence).

DNA for the CDR3: TGTGCCAGCAGTTACTTAGGGGTGAAATACAATGAGCAGTTCTTC. This translates into CASSYLGVKYNEQFF. V usage is TRBV6-5 and J usage is TRBJ2-1, with TRBD1 as a possible D gene (5 bases). V was cut by 1 base and J by 4 bases, with 11 bases left in between. The CDR3 covers 15 residues. Germline V gene data show CDR1 as MNHEY and CDR2 as SVGAGI.